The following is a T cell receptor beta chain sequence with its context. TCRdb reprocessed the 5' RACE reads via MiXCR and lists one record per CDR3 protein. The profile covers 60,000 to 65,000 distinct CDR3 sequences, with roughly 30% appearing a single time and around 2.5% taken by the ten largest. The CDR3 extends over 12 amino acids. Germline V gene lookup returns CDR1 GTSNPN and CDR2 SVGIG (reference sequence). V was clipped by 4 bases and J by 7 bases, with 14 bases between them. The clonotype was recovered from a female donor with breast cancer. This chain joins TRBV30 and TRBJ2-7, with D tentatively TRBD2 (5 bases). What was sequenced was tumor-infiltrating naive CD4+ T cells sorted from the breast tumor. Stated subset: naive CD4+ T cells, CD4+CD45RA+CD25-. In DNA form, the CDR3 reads TGTGCCTGGAAAGCTAACCGGGGTGAGCAGTACTTC. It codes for CAWKANRGEQYF.